This T cell receptor (beta chain) was documented in a study of PD-L1 blockade in urothelial cancer. Study as a whole: Patients initiated atezolizumab in about 2014 at 1,200 mg intravenously every 3 weeks. Patients with male sex and bladder-origin urothelial cancer accounted for about 85% of the roughly 29 enrolled.

Germline V CDR1 and CDR2: ENHRY, SYGVKD. V lost 4 bases, J lost 0 bases, and 9 bases stayed unmatched. This CDR3 has 17 amino acids. Method: immunoSEQ multiplex PCR; TCRdb's copy keeps in-frame clones and lacks some. The table records 35,000 to 45,000 clones, roughly four fifths of them present only once. The sample's time point: pretreatment peripheral blood. Peripheral blood mononuclear cells were collected from every patient before and during treatment, yielding between 1 and 8 samples per patient. V and J are TRBV10-3 and TRBJ1-1, with 9 bases matching TRBD1. This TCR came from a man aged 60-69 years with urothelial cancer. Sequenced here: PBMCs, sampled around atezolizumab (anti-PD-L1) treatment. The CDR3 region has the DNA TGTGCCATCAGTGGGGGGACAGGGAAAGCCGTGAACACTGAAGCTTTCTTT. Protein sequence: CAISGGTGKAVNTEAFF.